These 19 T cell receptor beta chains originate from one sample sequenced in a study of CD8 T cells in ankylosing spondylitis. TCRdb reanalysed the 5' RACE reads using MiXCR and keeps one entry per CDR3 protein. The table lists about 800,000 distinct CDR3 sequences, approximately 12% of them singletons, with just over 0.5% in the top ten. Antigens for these TCRs are unknown. Findings and caveats of the study: Ankylosing spondylitis blood seemed to carry a telltale TCR beta motif made of fewer than 10 highly homologous variants.

The source material was blood, either unsorted or a sorted T cell fraction (not recorded which). The receptor set was obtained from a male donor with ankylosing spondylitis.

This clonotype has at least ten counts. The chain combines TRBV12-3 or TRBV12-4 with TRBJ1-4; 8 positions match TRBD1. The CDR3 is made up of 14 amino acids. Losses at the gene ends were 7 bases for V and 5 bases for J; bases not matched to a gene: 6. The CDR3 coding sequence is TGTGCCAGCAACGACAGGGGCTCCAATGAAAAACTGTTTTTT. This encodes CASNDRGSNEKLFF.

The sample holds many counts of this clonotype. The rearrangement links TRBV20-1 to TRBJ1-5; a possible D gene is TRBD1 (5 bases). V was clipped by 5 bases and J by 7 bases, with 15 bases between them. Per the germline V gene, CDR1 is DFQATT and CDR2 is SNEGSKA (reference sequence). There are 13 residues in the CDR3. This CDR3 reads CSAGGNRWQPQHF. The CDR3 bases are TGCAGTGCTGGGGGGAATAGGTGGCAGCCCCAGCATTTT.

This clonotype occurred a few times. V and J are TRBV19 and TRBJ2-1; D call uncertain. Trimming cost V 9 bases and J 0 bases, with 15 bases left between them. The CDR3 is 15 residues long. CDR1 LNHDA and CDR2 SQIVND come from the germline V gene (reference sequence). CDR3 nucleotide sequence: TGTGCCAGCGGCCTAGGCAGCAGCTCCTACAATGAGCAGTTCTTC. Translated: CASGLGSSSYNEQFF.

In this sample, this clonotype turned up a few times. This chain joins TRBV28 and TRBJ1-2, with D hard to call. The CDR3 consists of 13 residues. From germline, CDR1 is MDHEN and CDR2 SYDVKM. The V gene lost 3 bases and the J gene lost 4 bases, with 9 bases spanning the gap. The CDR3 loop is CASSFGPPYGYTF. CDR3 coding DNA: TGTGCCAGCAGTTTTGGGCCTCCCTATGGCTACACCTTC.

In this sample, this clonotype turned up many times. The J gene is TRBJ1-5, the V gene TRBV6-1; 7 bases line up with TRBD1. This CDR3 comprises 15 residues. The germline V gene has CDR1 MNHNS and CDR2 SASEGT. Losses at the gene ends were 5 bases for V and 4 bases for J; bases not matched to a gene: 8. The CDR3 loop reads CASSPRDSPNQPQHF. The CDR3, as DNA: TGTGCCAGCAGTCCCAGGGACAGCCCAAATCAGCCCCAGCATTTT.

V gene TRBV7-6 combines with J gene TRBJ2-1; TRBD1 might be the D (5 bases). Germline V gene lookup returns CDR1 SGHVS and CDR2 FNYEAQ. V was pared by 1 base and J by 6 bases, with 7 bases between. The CDR3 sequence is 13 residues long. The CDR3 region is CASSLGTLNEQFF. Here the CDR3 DNA reads TGTGCCAGCAGCTTAGGGACACTCAATGAGCAGTTCTTC.

The CDR3 reads CASTPRASSYEQYF. CDR3 bases: TGTGCCAGCACCCCCAGGGCGAGCTCCTACGAGCAGTACTTC. The V call is TRBV12-3 or TRBV12-4, the J call TRBJ2-7; D perhaps matches TRBD1 (5 bases). The germline V and J ends were trimmed by 7 bases and 0 bases, with 13 bases remaining between them. The CDR3 is made up of 14 amino acids.

The chain combines TRBV11-3 with TRBJ2-1; D is perhaps TRBD1 (6 bases). Trimming shortened V by 5 bases and J by 3 bases, and 11 bases separated the two germline ends. The CDR3 loop spans 14 amino acids. Germline V gene data show CDR1 as SGHNT and CDR2 as YENEEA. CDR3 region: CASSPKDSYNEQFF. The CDR3 nucleotides read TGTGCCAGCAGCCCTAAGGACAGCTACAATGAGCAGTTCTTC. Complete variable domain (other parts from reference TRBV11-3 and TRBJ2-1): EAGVVQSPRYKIIEKKQPVAFWCNPISGHNTLYWYLQNLGQGPELLIRYENEEAVDDSQLPKDRFSAERLKGVDSTLKIQPAELGDSAVYLCASSPKDSYNEQFFGPGTRLTVL.

The chain links TRBV9 to TRBJ2-5; D tentatively fits TRBD1 or TRBD2 (6 bases each). The CDR3 is made up of 16 amino acids. The V gene lost 3 bases and the J gene lost 9 bases, with 24 bases spanning the gap. CDR1 is SGDLS and CDR2 is YYNGEE in the germline V gene. The DNA of the CDR3 is TGTGCCAGCAGCGCTTCTGGGGGGCAGATTTTGGAGTCCCAGTACTTC. It translates to CASSASGGQILESQYF.

The chain combines TRBV6-1 with TRBJ1-1; a possible D gene is TRBD1 (5 bases). This CDR3 is built from 15 residues. Germline loops: CDR1 MNHNS, CDR2 SASEGT. V lost 2 bases and J 3 bases, leaving 13 bases between the germline ends. CDR3 protein: CASSEMGGLDTEAFF. The DNA of the CDR3 is TGTGCCAGCAGTGAAATGGGGGGGTTAGACACTGAAGCTTTCTTT.

This clonotype was recorded many times. The CDR3 region is CSVRPLMNTEAFF. CDR3 coding DNA: TGCAGCGTTAGGCCACTAATGAACACTGAAGCTTTCTTT. The chain couples TRBV29-1 to TRBJ1-1, with no clear D. V was pared by 5 bases and J by 0 bases, with 10 bases between. There are 13 residues in the CDR3. Germline-derived CDR1 and CDR2 are SQVTM and ANQGSEA.

The chain recombines TRBV6-6 with TRBJ2-7; no clear D. Trimming pared 7 bases from V and 3 bases from J, leaving 7 bases between. Germline values: CDR1 MNHNY, CDR2 SVGAGI (reference sequence). The CDR3 is made up of 11 amino acids. The CDR3 protein is CASTKNYEQYF. CDR3 DNA: TGTGCCAGCACCAAAAACTACGAGCAGTACTTC.

There are many counts of this clonotype. The CDR3 is CASSLDPGEKLFF. CDR3 coding DNA: TGCGCCAGCAGCTTGGACCCCGGGGAAAAACTGTTTTTT. The chain combines TRBV5-1 with TRBJ1-4; D not certain. Deletions cut 0 bases from V and 8 bases from J, with 8 bases between. The V gene's germline CDR1 is SGHRS and CDR2 YFSETQ. This CDR3 is built from 13 residues.

The chain carries TRBV7-2 and TRBJ2-1, with TRBD1 matching over 8 bases. In germline, CDR1 is SGHTA, CDR2 FQGNSA. The CDR3 is made up of 13 amino acids. V gave up 1 base and J gave up 12 bases; unmatched junction bases: 5. The CDR3: CASSLVQTGGQFF. In DNA form, the CDR3 reads TGTGCCAGCAGCTTAGTACAAACAGGGGGGCAGTTCTTC.

This clonotype came up a few times. V is TRBV11-1 and J is TRBJ2-1, with 9 bases identical to TRBD2. V lost 7 bases, J lost 10 bases, and 14 bases stayed unmatched. In germline, CDR1 is SGHAT, CDR2 FQDESV (reference sequence). The CDR3 extends over 15 amino acids. The CDR3 reads CASTVAGDLEYEQFF. As DNA, the CDR3 is TGTGCCAGCACGGTAGCGGGAGACCTGGAGTACGAGCAGTTCTTC.

This clonotype was seen only a few times. The V and J genes are TRBV6-2 or TRBV6-3 and TRBJ2-7; possibly TRBD2 for D (5 bases). The V and J ends lost 1 base and 0 bases respectively, with 13 bases between them. Looked up from germline, CDR1 is MNHEY and CDR2 is SVGEGT. This CDR3 comprises 16 residues. The CDR3 sequence: CASSYFKGLGSYEQYF. The CDR3 DNA follows: TGTGCCAGCAGTTACTTTAAAGGACTGGGCTCCTACGAGCAGTACTTC.

This clonotype occurred a few times. This chain joins TRBV5-1 and TRBJ1-5; D is undetermined. Trimming pared 1 base from V and 0 bases from J, leaving 8 bases between. The CDR3 is made up of 15 amino acids. Germline V lookup: CDR1 SGHRS, CDR2 YFSETQ. This CDR3 reads CASSLSSASNQPQHF. The CDR3 DNA reads as TGCGCCAGCAGCTTGAGCTCAGCTAGCAATCAGCCCCAGCATTTT.

On this clonotype itself: The conserved phenylalanine or tryptophan is not found at the CDR3 terminus, so this likely reflects a read error. This chain links TRBV6-5 with TRBJ2-3, with D tentatively TRBD1 or TRBD2 (5 bases each). The ends were cut back, 2 bases at V and 2 bases at J, with 11 bases in the middle. CDR3 length: 15 amino acids. Germline V gene data show CDR1 as MNHEY and CDR2 as SVGAGI. The CDR3 DNA follows: TGTGCCAGCAGTTACCGAGGGACCCTCACAGATACGCAGTATCTT. This gives the protein CASSYRGTLTDTQYL.

The table lists this clonotype with a few counts. The chain couples TRBV20-1 to TRBJ2-3, with 10 bases lining up with TRBD2. Germline V gives CDR1 DFQATT, CDR2 SNEGSKA (reference sequence). This CDR3 region has 15 residues. Trimming removed 3 bases from V and 2 bases from J; junction bases left unmatched: 5. The CDR3: CSARSSGRFTDTQYF. The CDR3 DNA reads TGCAGTGCTAGGAGTAGCGGGAGGTTCACAGATACGCAGTATTTT.